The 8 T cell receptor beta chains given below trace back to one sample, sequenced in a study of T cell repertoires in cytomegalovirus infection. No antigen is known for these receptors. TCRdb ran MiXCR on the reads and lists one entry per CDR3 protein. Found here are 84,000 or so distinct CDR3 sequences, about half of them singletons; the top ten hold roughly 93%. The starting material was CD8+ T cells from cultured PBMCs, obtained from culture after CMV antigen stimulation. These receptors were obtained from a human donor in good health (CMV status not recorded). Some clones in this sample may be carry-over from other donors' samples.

The CDR3 protein is CASSFPPQNEQFF. The CDR3 nucleotides are TGTGCCAGCAGTTTCCCGCCCCAGAATGAGCAGTTCTTC. J is TRBJ2-1 and V is TRBV12-3 or TRBV12-4; no clear D. The V end lost 3 bases, the J end lost 7 bases, and 10 bases lay between the germline ends. This CDR3 has 13 residues.

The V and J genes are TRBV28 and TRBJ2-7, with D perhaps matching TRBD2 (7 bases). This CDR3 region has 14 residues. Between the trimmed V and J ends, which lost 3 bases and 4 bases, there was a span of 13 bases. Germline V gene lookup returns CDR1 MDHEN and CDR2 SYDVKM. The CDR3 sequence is CASSLGGARYEQYF. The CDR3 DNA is TGTGCCAGCAGTTTGGGGGGGGCTCGGTACGAGCAGTACTTC.

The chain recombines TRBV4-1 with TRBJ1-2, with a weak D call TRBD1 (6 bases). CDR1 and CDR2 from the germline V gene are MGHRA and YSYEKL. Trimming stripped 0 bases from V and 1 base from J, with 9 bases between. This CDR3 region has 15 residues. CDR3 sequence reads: CASSQDTGNNYGYTF. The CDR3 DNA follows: TGCGCCAGCAGCCAAGATACAGGGAATAACTATGGCTACACCTTC.

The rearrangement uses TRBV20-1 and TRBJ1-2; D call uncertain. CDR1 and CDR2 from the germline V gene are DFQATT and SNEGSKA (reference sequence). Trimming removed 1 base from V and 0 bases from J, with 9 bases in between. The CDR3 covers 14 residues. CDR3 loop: CSARVGSANYGYTF. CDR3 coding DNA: TGCAGTGCTAGAGTAGGGTCAGCTAACTATGGCTACACCTTC.

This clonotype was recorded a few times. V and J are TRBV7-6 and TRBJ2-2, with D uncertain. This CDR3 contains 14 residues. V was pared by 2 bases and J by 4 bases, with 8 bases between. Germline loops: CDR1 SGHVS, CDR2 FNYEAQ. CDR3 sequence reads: CASSLSGFTGELFF. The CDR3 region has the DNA TGTGCCAGCAGCTTATCGGGTTTCACCGGGGAGCTGTTTTTT.

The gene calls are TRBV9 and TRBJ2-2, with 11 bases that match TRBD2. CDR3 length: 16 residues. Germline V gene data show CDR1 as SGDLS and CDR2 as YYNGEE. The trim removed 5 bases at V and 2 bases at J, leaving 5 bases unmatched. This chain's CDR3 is CASRPGTSGNTGELFF. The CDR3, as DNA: TGTGCCAGCAGGCCAGGGACTAGCGGCAACACCGGGGAGCTGTTTTTT.

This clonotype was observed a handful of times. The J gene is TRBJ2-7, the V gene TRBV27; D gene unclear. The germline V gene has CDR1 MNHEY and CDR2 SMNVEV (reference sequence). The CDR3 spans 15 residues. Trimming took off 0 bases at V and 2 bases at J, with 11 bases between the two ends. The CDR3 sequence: CASSLSGPRPYEQYF. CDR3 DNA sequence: TGTGCCAGCAGTTTATCCGGCCCAAGGCCCTACGAGCAGTACTTC.

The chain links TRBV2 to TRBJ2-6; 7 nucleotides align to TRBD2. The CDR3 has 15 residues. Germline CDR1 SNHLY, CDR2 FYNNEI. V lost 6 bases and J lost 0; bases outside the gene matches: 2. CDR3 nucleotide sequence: TGTGCCAGCAGCGGGGGGAGCTCTGGGGCCAACGTCCTGACTTTC. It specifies CASSGGSSGANVLTF.